Following are 27 T cell receptor beta chains from one sample sequenced in a study of T cells in Graves' hyperthyroidism and ophthalmopathy. Amplification of TCR beta CDR3 regions used RNA as the template. Primed by the HTBI set, a first-round RT-PCR was run on the TCR CDR3. TCRdb called the multiplex PCR reads again in MiXCR, with one record for every CDR3 protein. This table has about 570,000 distinct CDR3 sequences, about 15% appearing once. Specimen: blood. These receptors were obtained from a middle-aged woman with Graves' hyperthyroidism.

CDR3 sequence (DNA): TGTGCCACCGGTAGGGCTAGCGGCACCGGGGAGCTGTTTTTT. Protein sequence: CATGRASGTGELFF. This chain joins TRBV12-3 or TRBV12-4 and TRBJ2-2; 7 bases map to TRBD2. V shed 10 bases, J shed 4 bases, and the junction held 9 bases outside the gene matches. This CDR3 contains 14 residues.

V gene TRBV20-1 combines with J gene TRBJ2-2; D gene unclear. The CDR3 sequence is 13 residues long. Trimming took 2 bases from V and 3 from J, leaving 7 bases between them. CDR1 and CDR2 (germline): DFQATT, SNEGSKA (reference sequence). The CDR3 DNA sequence: TGCAGTGCTAGATCGCAGGACACCGGGGAGCTGTTTTTT. Protein sequence: CSARSQDTGELFF.

This clonotype was found many times. DNA for the CDR3: TGTGCTAGTGGTGGACCGGGACAGGGGACTAGCGGGGCCCACTACAATGAGCAGTTCTTC. It yields the protein CASGGPGQGTSGAHYNEQFF. The V and J genes are TRBV12-5 and TRBJ2-1; 13 nucleotides align to TRBD2. This CDR3 is 20 amino acids long. Germline trimming cut 5 bases from V and 3 bases from J; bases unmatched to any gene: 16. Germline assignment: CDR1 LGHNT and CDR2 FRNRAP.

As concerns this clonotype: This may be a read error, as it is one base from a much larger clone. V is TRBV7-9 and J is TRBJ2-2, with D maybe TRBD1 (6 bases). CDR3 size: 13 residues. The germline V gene encodes CDR1 SEHNR and CDR2 FQNEAQ (reference sequence). In nucleotides, the CDR3 is TGTGCCGGCAGCCCGCACAGGGACGGGGAGCTGTTTTTT. Translating gives CAGSPHRDGELFF.

This clonotype was recorded a few times. This rearrangement joins TRBV14 to TRBJ2-3; 8 nucleotides match TRBD2. The CDR3 extends over 14 amino acids. Germline trimming cut 4 bases from V and 5 bases from J; bases unmatched to any gene: 5. Germline loops: CDR1 SGHDN, CDR2 FVKESK. The CDR3 DNA reads as TGTGCCAGCAGCCGTCAAACTAGCGGAGATACGCAGTATTTT. This codes for CASSRQTSGDTQYF.

J is TRBJ2-5 and V is TRBV20-1; possibly TRBD1 for D (6 bases). From germline, CDR1 is DFQATT and CDR2 SNEGSKA (reference sequence). The CDR3 length is 15 residues. Trimming cost V 4 bases and J 1 base, with 16 bases left between them. The CDR3 DNA reads TGCAGTGCTATCGAAAGGGACAAGGGCCAAGAGACCCAGTACTTC. This translates into CSAIERDKGQETQYF.

This clonotype has at least ten counts. This chain links TRBV6-1 with TRBJ2-1, with D tentatively TRBD1 (7 bases). Per the germline V gene, CDR1 is MNHNS and CDR2 is SASEGT. The CDR3 is 16 amino acids. V was pared by 3 bases and J by 4 bases, with 16 bases between. The CDR3 sequence: CASSDPAGGLYNEQFF. CDR3 coding DNA: TGTGCCAGCAGTGACCCCGCAGGGGGGCTTTACAATGAGCAGTTCTTC.

This clonotype was observed at least ten times. V and J are TRBV20-1 and TRBJ2-1; 15 nucleotides match TRBD2. In germline, CDR1 is DFQATT, CDR2 SNEGSKA (reference sequence). This CDR3 comprises 16 residues. V was clipped by 6 bases and J by 8 bases; unmatched bases: 11. The CDR3 protein is CSATEGTSGRWDEQFF. In DNA form, the CDR3 reads TGCAGTGCCACCGAAGGGACTAGCGGGAGGTGGGATGAGCAGTTCTTC.

This clonotype was recorded at least ten times. The rearrangement joins TRBV5-1 to TRBJ2-7; 8 bases map to TRBD2. Looked up from germline, CDR1 is SGHRS and CDR2 is YFSETQ. V was clipped by 0 bases and J by 3 bases; unmatched bases: 5. The CDR3 is made up of 15 amino acids. The CDR3 coding sequence is TGCGCCAGCAGCTTGGACTGGACTAGCCTCTACGAGCAGTACTTC. This encodes CASSLDWTSLYEQYF.

There are many counts of this clonotype. The J gene is TRBJ2-7, the V gene TRBV2, with unresolved D. The CDR3 is 12 amino acids. The V end lost 8 bases, the J end lost 9 bases, and 17 bases lay between the germline ends. Looked up from germline, CDR1 is SNHLY and CDR2 is FYNNEI. The CDR3 protein is CASLGQFAAQYF. CDR3 in DNA: TGTGCCAGCCTCGGCCAATTCGCCGCGCAGTACTTC.

This chain uses TRBV30 with TRBJ2-3, with D perhaps assigned TRBD1 or TRBD2 (5 bases each). CDR3 length equals 15 residues. Germline loops: CDR1 GTSNPN, CDR2 SVGIG (reference sequence). Between the trimmed V and J ends, which lost 0 bases and 0 bases, there was a span of 10 bases. CDR3 coding DNA: TGTGCCTGGAGTGTTGGGACCACTAGCACAGATACGCAGTATTTT. Translated: CAWSVGTTSTDTQYF.

A few counts support this clonotype. The J gene is TRBJ1-1, the V gene TRBV19, with 8 bases aligning to TRBD1. V gave up 7 bases and J gave up 1 base; unmatched junction bases: 5. This CDR3 is 14 amino acids long. Germline V gives CDR1 LNHDA, CDR2 SQIVND (reference sequence). This chain's CDR3 is CASTGQGTNTEAFF. The CDR3 DNA sequence: TGTGCCAGTACTGGACAGGGAACGAACACTGAAGCTTTCTTT. Full variable domain (remainder filled in from reference TRBV19 and TRBJ1-1): DGGITQSPKYLFRKEGQNVTLSCEQNLNHDAMYWYRQDPGQGLRLIYYSQIVNDFQKGDIAEGYSVSREKKESFPLTVTSAQKNPTAFYLCASTGQGTNTEAFFGQGTRLTVV.

Many counts were recorded for this clonotype. The gene calls are TRBV7-2 and TRBJ2-7; 8 bases are shared with TRBD1. Germline CDR1 and CDR2: SGHTA and FQGNSA. Trimming at V came to 1 base and at J to 6 bases, leaving 5 bases not matched to a gene. There are 14 residues in the CDR3. This chain's CDR3 is CASSLVQGVVEQYF. In nucleotides, the CDR3 is TGTGCCAGCAGCTTAGTACAGGGGGTAGTCGAGCAGTACTTC.

This clonotype was found many times. V gene TRBV24-1 combines with J gene TRBJ2-3; D could derive from TRBD1 or TRBD2 (5 bases each). The V gene's germline CDR1 is KGHDR and CDR2 SFDVKD. Between the trimmed V and J ends, which lost 10 bases and 6 bases, there was a span of 31 bases. This CDR3 comprises 18 residues. The CDR3 region is CATSSPSIAGTLGDTQYF. In DNA, the CDR3 is TGTGCCACTAGTTCGCCCAGTATCGCCGGGACGCTGGGGGATACGCAGTATTTT.

This clonotype was seen a few times. The chain joins TRBV19 to TRBJ2-2; TRBD1 is a possible D gene (6 bases). Germline CDR1 LNHDA, CDR2 SQIVND (reference sequence). The CDR3 covers 14 residues. The ends were cut back, 7 bases at V and 3 bases at J, with 12 bases in the middle. The CDR3 DNA follows: TGTGCCAGTACGGAGCAGGGGTACACCGGGGAGCTGTTTTTT. Translating it yields CASTEQGYTGELFF.

Remarks on this clonotype: The junction and the germline gene differ at one end; a read error may be behind it. This chain uses TRBV6-5 with TRBJ2-1, with 9 bases identical to TRBD1. The germline gives CDR1 MNHEY, CDR2 SVGAGI. The CDR3 runs to 18 residues. The CDR3, as DNA: TGTGCCAGCAGTTACCCTCAAACCGGGACAGGGACCTACAATGGGCAGTTCTTC. Translating gives CASSYPQTGTGTYNGQFF.

By share of the sample, this clonotype is medium-sized. The chain links TRBV2 to TRBJ2-7, with 8 bases lining up with TRBD1. CDR1 SNHLY and CDR2 FYNNEI come from the germline V gene. The CDR3 spans 16 residues. The junction had 11 bases not matched to a gene; V was cut back by 6 bases and J by 1 base. CDR3 nucleotides: TGTGCCAGCAGACCACCTGCAGGGGGCGTATCCTACGAGCAGTACTTC. As protein: CASRPPAGGVSYEQYF.

This clonotype appeared once. The CDR3 region has the DNA TGCGCCAGCAGCCGAGAACAGGGGGCGATAAGCTACGAGCAGTACTTC. It is translated as CASSREQGAISYEQYF. The rearrangement links TRBV4-1 to TRBJ2-7; 9 bases match TRBD1. With 4 bases clipped from V and 3 bases from J, the junction kept 10 bases outside the gene matches. CDR1 and CDR2 from the germline V gene are MGHRA and YSYEKL. CDR3 length: 16 residues.

This clonotype has at least ten counts. This chain joins TRBV5-1 and TRBJ2-2, with D perhaps matching TRBD2 (6 bases). CDR3 size: 16 residues. V dropped 0 bases and J dropped 4 bases, with 13 bases sitting between them. Per the germline V gene, CDR1 is SGHRS and CDR2 is YFSETQ. The CDR3 nucleotides are TGCGCCAGCAGCTTGGACGGAACCGGGGGCACCGGGGAGCTGTTTTTT. As protein: CASSLDGTGGTGELFF.

The chain carries TRBV20-1 and TRBJ2-7, with 10 bases that match TRBD2. Germline trimming cut 0 bases from V and 5 bases from J; bases unmatched to any gene: 10. CDR3 length: 16 amino acids. Germline V gene sequence: CDR1 DFQATT, CDR2 SNEGSKA (reference sequence). CDR3 nucleotide sequence: TGCAGTGCTAGAGATTGGGCTAGCGGGAGACTCAACGAGCAGTACTTC. Its translation is CSARDWASGRLNEQYF.

The chain links TRBV11-2 to TRBJ2-1, with 11 bases that match TRBD1. V shed 3 bases, J shed 6 bases, and the junction held 4 bases outside the gene matches. The germline V gene has CDR1 SGHAT and CDR2 FQNNGV. This CDR3 contains 15 residues. CDR3: CASSFYGTGGNEQFF. CDR3 nucleotides: TGTGCCAGCAGCTTTTACGGGACAGGGGGCAATGAGCAGTTCTTC.

V usage is TRBV11-3 and J usage is TRBJ2-3; the D is unclear. Trimming took off 5 bases at V and 2 bases at J, with 11 bases between the two ends. CDR3 length equals 14 residues. Looked up from germline, CDR1 is SGHNT and CDR2 is YENEEA. The CDR3 coding sequence is TGTGCCAGCAGCCGTGGGATTTACACAGATACGCAGTATTTT. Its translation is CASSRGIYTDTQYF.

This clonotype was observed many times. In nucleotides, the CDR3 is TGTGCCAGCAGCCGGGGACAAAGCTCCTACAATGAGCAGTTCTTC. Its protein is CASSRGQSSYNEQFF. The J gene is TRBJ2-1, the V gene TRBV3-1; D might be TRBD1 (6 bases). Trimming took 4 bases from V and 0 from J, leaving 10 bases between them. CDR3 length equals 15 residues. Germline V gives CDR1 LGHDT, CDR2 YNNKEL (reference sequence).

This clonotype was found many times. The CDR3 loop is CSASRPSSYEQYF. The CDR3 coding sequence is TGCAGTGCTTCACGGCCAAGCTCCTACGAGCAGTACTTC. This sequence joins TRBV20-1 and TRBJ2-7; D uncertain. The CDR3 length is 13 residues. V was pared by 5 bases and J by 0 bases, with 11 bases between. Looked up from germline, CDR1 is DFQATT and CDR2 is SNEGSKA (reference sequence).

The chain recombines TRBV7-9 with TRBJ2-7; TRBD2 aligns across 8 bases. This CDR3 has 15 residues. Per the germline V gene, CDR1 is SEHNR and CDR2 is FQNEAQ (reference sequence). Germline trimming cut 3 bases from V and 6 bases from J; bases unmatched to any gene: 10. The CDR3 bases are TGTGCCAGCAGCTTCTTAGCGGGACGGGGTGGCGAGCAGTACTTC. This translates into CASSFLAGRGGEQYF.

This clonotype was recorded a few times. The chain is built from TRBV5-1 and TRBJ2-5; 9 bases align to TRBD1. This CDR3 spans 14 amino acids. CDR1 and CDR2 (germline): SGHRS, YFSETQ. Trimming took 2 bases from V and 5 from J; bases not matched to a gene: 4. CDR3 region: CASSLWDRVETQYF. The CDR3 DNA sequence: TGCGCCAGCAGCTTATGGGACAGGGTTGAGACCCAGTACTTC.

This clonotype was observed a few times. The chain has TRBV5-1 and TRBJ2-1; maybe TRBD2 (5 bases). V was pared by 0 bases and J by 5 bases, with 15 bases between. Germline assignment: CDR1 SGHRS and CDR2 YFSETQ. The CDR3 contains 16 residues. The CDR3 bases are TGCGCCAGCAGCTTGGTTACTAGTTCTAGGCACAATGAGCAGTTCTTC. Translation gives CASSLVTSSRHNEQFF.